These 32 T cell receptor beta chains share one sample of origin, sequenced in a study of cytotoxic CD8 clonotypes in ibrutinib-treated CLL. Libraries were prepared by immunoSEQ multiplex PCR; TCRdb keeps only in-frame clonotypes and omits some of them. This table holds about 130,000 clones, about 79% found once. Material: PBMCs, obtained after 12 months of ibrutinib treatment. These receptors all come from a human donor with chronic lymphocytic leukemia.

The chain has TRBV7-9 and TRBJ2-2; 10 nucleotides line up with TRBD2. The CDR3 contains 16 residues. Germline V gene sequence: CDR1 SEHNR, CDR2 FQNEAQ (reference sequence). Losses at the gene ends were 7 bases for V and 0 bases for J; bases not matched to a gene: 5. In DNA, the CDR3 is TGTGCCAGCATCATAGCGGGAGGACCGAACACCGGGGAGCTGTTTTTT. Its translation: CASIIAGGPNTGELFF.

The J gene is TRBJ2-1, the V gene TRBV6-1, with 9 bases fitting TRBD2. Germline CDR1 is MNHNS and CDR2 is SASEGT. The CDR3 extends over 15 amino acids. V lost 1 base and J lost 4; bases outside the gene matches: 2. Written as DNA, the CDR3 is TGTGCCAGCAGTGAAGGCGGGGGGGAGTACAATGAGCAGTTCTTC. Translation: CASSEGGGEYNEQFF.

The chain couples TRBV30 to TRBJ1-2, with D uncertain. The CDR3 spans 14 residues. Germline CDR1 and CDR2: GTSNPN and SVGIG (reference sequence). V was cut by 0 bases and J by 5 bases, with 13 bases left in between. CDR3 region: CAWSVKLREYGYTF. CDR3 nucleotide sequence: TGTGCCTGGAGTGTGAAGTTGCGAGAATATGGCTACACCTTC.

CDR3 region: CATSSRYNYGYTF. DNA of the CDR3: TGTGCCACCAGCAGCCGGTATAACTATGGCTACACCTTC. The rearrangement uses TRBV15 and TRBJ1-2; no clear D. V shed 3 bases and J shed 1 base, with 6 bases lying between them. Germline values: CDR1 LNHNV, CDR2 YYDKDF (reference sequence). This CDR3 region has 13 residues.

The rearrangement links TRBV25-1 to TRBJ2-2, with D unresolved. This CDR3 spans 11 amino acids. Germline V gene data show CDR1 as MGHDK and CDR2 as SYGVNS. Trimming removed 5 bases from V and 3 bases from J, with 1 base in between. This CDR3 is CASSYTGELFF. For the CDR3, the DNA is TGTGCCAGCAGTTACACCGGGGAGCTGTTTTTT.

The genes are TRBV5-1 and TRBJ2-7; D remains unclear. This CDR3 has 14 residues. The germline gives CDR1 SGHRS, CDR2 YFSETQ. V lost 0 bases to trimming and J lost 0 bases, with 7 bases between them. The CDR3 coding sequence is TGCGCCAGCAGCTTGGCTGGGGTCTCCTACGAGCAGTACTTC. Protein sequence: CASSLAGVSYEQYF.

The CDR3 nucleotides read TGTGCCAGCAGCCAAGGCTCCGGGGGCTATAGCAATCAGCCCCAGCATTTT. Translating gives CASSQGSGGYSNQPQHF. The chain uses TRBV4-2 and TRBJ1-5; the D gene is possibly TRBD1 (6 bases). This CDR3 is built from 17 residues. The germline gives CDR1 LGHNA, CDR2 YNFKEQ. Trimming shortened V by 1 base and J by 0 bases, and 13 bases separated the two germline ends.

The chain links TRBV6-4 to TRBJ1-1; D might be TRBD1 (5 bases). Trimming cost V 8 bases and J 5 bases, with 15 bases left between them. Per the germline V gene, CDR1 is MRHNA and CDR2 is SNTAGT. This CDR3 has 13 residues. The CDR3 region is CASSLNGGTEAFF. DNA of the CDR3: TGTGCCAGCTCCCTAAATGGGGGGACTGAAGCTTTCTTT.

The rearrangement links TRBV30 to TRBJ1-4, with D unresolved. This CDR3 has 12 amino acids. Looked up from germline, CDR1 is GTSNPN and CDR2 is SVGIG (reference sequence). V dropped 7 bases and J dropped 3 bases, with 9 bases sitting between them. The CDR3 spells CAFGRPNEKLFF. In nucleotides, the CDR3 is TGTGCCTTTGGACGGCCTAATGAAAAACTGTTTTTT.

The chain joins TRBV9 to TRBJ1-2, with D hard to call. Looked up from germline, CDR1 is SGDLS and CDR2 is YYNGEE. This CDR3 has 10 residues. Trimming removed 3 bases at V and 8 bases at J, with 5 bases between. The CDR3 reads CASSGLGYTF. CDR3 nucleotide sequence: TGTGCCAGCAGCGGGTTGGGCTACACCTTC.

This chain joins TRBV10-3 and TRBJ2-1; D might be TRBD2 (6 bases). Germline V gives CDR1 ENHRY, CDR2 SYGVKD. Trimming took off 4 bases at V and 2 bases at J, with 9 bases between the two ends. The CDR3 spans 14 residues. CDR3 coding DNA: TGTGCCATCAGTGTAACTAGCCCCTACAATGAGCAGTTCTTC. It translates to CAISVTSPYNEQFF.

This clone was seen a few times. The chain carries TRBV21-1 and TRBJ2-2; the table's D call TRBD1 went unverified against the DNA. TRBV21-1 is assigned pseudogene status. The CDR3 consists of 23 residues. The CDR3 is CASSNRVSLGTARFFPDTGELFF. In DNA, the CDR3 is TGTGCCAGCAGCAATCGTGTCTCGTTGGGGACAGCGCGTTTTTTCCCTGACACCGGGGAGCTGTTTTTT.

The CDR3 loop is CASSERVTGAFSGELFF. The DNA of the CDR3 is TGTGCCAGCAGTGAGAGAGTAACGGGAGCCTTTTCCGGGGAGCTGTTTTTT. The rearrangement joins TRBV6-4 to TRBJ2-2; possibly TRBD2 for D (6 bases). Germline V gene lookup returns CDR1 MRHNA and CDR2 SNTAGT. Trimming left V 3 bases short and J 6 bases short, with 20 bases between. CDR3 length: 17 residues.

The chain joins TRBV15 to TRBJ2-1; no clear D. CDR1 and CDR2 from the germline V gene are LNHNV and YYDKDF (reference sequence). V was shortened by 3 bases and J by 9 bases, with 9 bases between the two germline ends. This CDR3 comprises 12 residues. The CDR3 DNA reads as TGTGCCACCAGCAGGGCGAGGAGTGAGCAGTTCTTC. Its translation: CATSRARSEQFF.

This rearrangement joins TRBV7-2 to TRBJ2-7, with D perhaps assigned TRBD1 or TRBD2 (6 bases each). This CDR3 has 15 residues. In germline, CDR1 is SGHTA, CDR2 FQGNSA. Trimming took 1 base from V and 7 from J, leaving 17 bases between them. As DNA, the CDR3 is TGTGCCAGCAGCTTAGGGGCTGGGGGGCGCTGGGAGCAGTACTTC. As protein: CASSLGAGGRWEQYF.

This clone appeared a few times. The V and J genes are TRBV7-8 and TRBJ2-7; 7 nucleotides agree with TRBD2. Per the germline V gene, CDR1 is SGHVS and CDR2 is FQNEAQ. This CDR3 has 17 residues. V lost 3 bases, J lost 7 bases, and 18 bases stayed unmatched. Here the CDR3 reads CASSFRGSGGPGREQYF. CDR3 DNA sequence: TGTGCCAGCAGCTTCCGGGGGTCGGGGGGTCCCGGACGGGAGCAGTACTTC.

Written as DNA, the CDR3 is TGTGCCAGCAGCTTAGTGCGGGAGGACAACACAGATACGCAGTATTTT. Translating gives CASSLVREDNTDTQYF. The chain combines TRBV11-2 with TRBJ2-3; 8 bases fit TRBD2. The ends lost 1 base at V and 2 bases at J; junction bases unmatched: 5. CDR3 size: 16 residues. CDR1 is SGHAT, CDR2 FQNNGV, per germline.

This chain links TRBV18 with TRBJ1-2; D is ambiguous. Germline CDR1 is KGHSH and CDR2 is LQKENI. Trimming took off 5 bases at V and 5 bases at J, with 6 bases between the two ends. The CDR3 has 11 residues. CDR3 region: CASSGVYGYTF. The CDR3 DNA is TGTGCCAGCTCAGGGGTTTATGGCTACACCTTC.

The chain is built from TRBV14 and TRBJ2-4, with D unresolved. Looked up from germline, CDR1 is SGHDN and CDR2 is FVKESK. This CDR3 spans 14 amino acids. The V gene lost 1 base and the J gene lost 9 bases, with 13 bases spanning the gap. The CDR3 sequence is CASSQVTRNGIQYF. In DNA, the CDR3 is TGTGCCAGCAGCCAAGTGACCCGAAACGGCATTCAGTACTTC.

A few counts support this clone. The rearrangement links TRBV7-8 to TRBJ1-5, with D possibly matching TRBD1 (5 bases). Trimming took off 0 bases at V and 2 bases at J, with 14 bases between the two ends. The V gene's germline CDR1 is SGHVS and CDR2 FQNEAQ. This CDR3 has 17 amino acids. Here the CDR3 reads CASSLARLLRGNQPQHF. The DNA for the CDR3 is TGTGCCAGCAGCTTAGCGCGGCTCCTCAGGGGCAATCAGCCCCAGCATTTT.

This clone was seen only once. The genes are TRBV5-1 and TRBJ2-5; 8 nucleotides match TRBD1. The CDR3 consists of 14 residues. The ends lost 5 bases at V and 1 base at J; junction bases unmatched: 4. The V gene's germline CDR1 is SGHRS and CDR2 YFSETQ. The CDR3 is CASRPTGVQETQYF. The CDR3, as DNA: TGCGCCAGCAGGCCGACAGGGGTCCAAGAGACCCAGTACTTC.

The J gene is TRBJ2-5, the V gene TRBV30; 7 bases agree with TRBD2. The V and J ends lost 2 bases and 1 base, in that order; junction bases with no gene match: 22. The CDR3 runs 20 residues. CDR1 and CDR2 (germline): GTSNPN, SVGIG (reference sequence). The CDR3 DNA is TGTGCCTGGAGTTTGTTCGTAGCGGGCGGGCTAATAAACCCCCAAGAGACCCAGTACTTC. The encoded protein is CAWSLFVAGGLINPQETQYF.

This clone occurred once. This chain links TRBV11-2 with TRBJ2-7; D call uncertain. This CDR3 has 16 residues. V dropped 3 bases and J dropped 1 base, with 16 bases sitting between them. Germline V gene data show CDR1 as SGHAT and CDR2 as FQNNGV. In DNA form, the CDR3 reads TGTGCCAGCAGCTTCGTAGGTTCTCCAGAATCCTACGAGCAGTACTTC. This encodes CASSFVGSPESYEQYF.

This sequence joins TRBV18 and TRBJ2-7; tentative D call: TRBD1 (6 bases). CDR1 KGHSH and CDR2 LQKENI come from the germline V gene. The CDR3 runs 12 residues. CDR3 sequence: CSTRGREYEQYF. CDR3 nucleotide sequence: TGTTCCACCAGGGGCAGGGAATACGAGCAGTACTTC.

The V and J genes are TRBV5-1 and TRBJ2-7; 9 bases match TRBD2. V shed 0 bases and J 5 bases; nucleotides not matched to a gene: 3. Germline loops: CDR1 SGHRS, CDR2 YFSETQ. The CDR3 is 14 residues long. The CDR3 sequence: CASSLVAGDNEQYF. The CDR3 DNA sequence: TGCGCCAGCAGCTTGGTAGCGGGAGATAACGAGCAGTACTTC.

This clone appeared once. The chain carries TRBV29-1 and TRBJ2-3; possible D gene TRBD2, 6 bases. This CDR3 contains 14 residues. Germline V gene lookup returns CDR1 SQVTM and CDR2 ANQGSEA. Trimming took off 4 bases at V and 3 bases at J, with 14 bases between the two ends. The chain's CDR3 is CSVAPGTVTDTQYF. DNA of the CDR3: TGCAGCGTTGCCCCCGGGACTGTGACAGATACGCAGTATTTT.

This chain joins TRBV18 and TRBJ2-2; 8 positions match TRBD1. The CDR3 contains 15 residues. V gave up 5 bases and J gave up 0 bases; unmatched junction bases: 2. The germline V gene encodes CDR1 KGHSH and CDR2 LQKENI. CDR3 protein: CASSMDRANTGELFF. The CDR3 bases are TGTGCCAGCTCAATGGACAGGGCGAACACCGGGGAGCTGTTTTTT.

The chain joins TRBV18 to TRBJ2-7, with a weak D call TRBD1 (6 bases). Deletions cut 5 bases from V and 2 bases from J, with 10 bases between. The CDR3 has 13 amino acids. CDR1 is KGHSH and CDR2 is LQKENI in the germline V gene. CDR3 residues: CASSYGQTYEQYF. Written as DNA, the CDR3 is TGTGCCAGCTCATACGGACAGACCTACGAGCAGTACTTC. The entire variable domain, with the rest obtained from reference TRBV18 and TRBJ2-7, is as follows: NAGVMQNPRHLVRRRGQEARLRCSPMKGHSHVYWYRQLPEEGLKFMVYLQKENIIDESGMPKERFSAEFPKEGPSILRIQQVVRGDSAAYFCASSYGQTYEQYFGPGTRLTVT.

This clone was observed a few times. The rearrangement links TRBV18 to TRBJ1-4; 7 nucleotides line up with TRBD1. V shed 6 bases, J shed 6 bases, and the junction held 10 bases outside the gene matches. CDR3 size: 15 residues. Germline loops: CDR1 KGHSH, CDR2 LQKENI. CDR3 residues: CASSDFEGAYEKLFF. The DNA of the CDR3 is TGTGCCAGCTCCGACTTCGAGGGGGCGTATGAAAAACTGTTTTTT.

V gene TRBV4-1 combines with J gene TRBJ2-3; 9 bases match TRBD1. Germline V gives CDR1 MGHRA, CDR2 YSYEKL. This CDR3 has 16 amino acids. V dropped 1 base and J dropped 5; count of bases not matched to a gene: 7. The CDR3: CASSQGVRQGVDTQYF. DNA for the CDR3: TGCGCCAGCAGCCAAGGGGTGCGACAGGGGGTAGATACGCAGTATTTT.

The chain is built from TRBV14 and TRBJ2-5; D is ambiguous. The V gene's germline CDR1 is SGHDN and CDR2 FVKESK. The V gene lost 4 bases and the J gene lost 2 bases, with 8 bases spanning the gap. The length of the CDR3 is 13 residues. DNA for the CDR3: TGTGCCAGCAGCCCCAGGAGACAAGAGACCCAGTACTTC. Protein sequence: CASSPRRQETQYF.

The chain uses TRBV27 and TRBJ2-7; D is perhaps TRBD1 (6 bases). The CDR3 extends over 13 amino acids. Trimming took 3 bases from V and 6 from J, leaving 12 bases between them. The germline V gene encodes CDR1 MNHEY and CDR2 SMNVEV (reference sequence). CDR3 residues: CASSFVPGAEQYF. CDR3 bases: TGTGCCAGCAGTTTCGTCCCAGGGGCCGAGCAGTACTTC.